This T cell receptor beta chain derives from a study of CD8+ T cells in alopecia areata. About the study: Tofacitinib administration to treated patients was oral, at 5 to 10 mg twice daily.

Note on this clone: Its antigen is currently unknown.

Sequencing used cDNA as its template, made by extracting RNA and reverse transcribing it. Sequenced by immunoSEQ multiplex PCR; TCRdb stores in-frame clones only, minus some. The sample lists around 190,000 clones, 64% seen once, with roughly 1.3% in the top ten. General study findings and limits: Scalp clonality and expanded CD8+ clones among the top 100 were significantly decreased by tofacitinib. Unlike in mice, where it was clearer, TCR sharing across patients was less clear, possibly HLA-related.

Germline V lookup: CDR1 MNHNY, CDR2 SVGAGI (reference sequence). This CDR3 is 12 amino acids long. V lost 8 bases and J 3 bases, leaving 10 bases between the germline ends. The treatment is: oral pan-JAK inhibitor, 5-10 mg twice daily. Lesional scalp punch biopsies and peripheral blood came from alopecia areata patients. The starting material was CD4+ T cells sorted from blood, obtained at approximately week 50, from a patient treated with tofacitinib. The chain carries TRBV6-6 and TRBJ1-2; a possible D gene is TRBD1 (5 bases). This clonotype originated in a human donor with alopecia areata. The CDR3 sequence: CASSRGDYGYTF. The CDR3 DNA sequence: TGTGCCAGCTCACGGGGGGACTATGGCTACACCTTC.